The sequence of this T cell receptor (beta chain) was determined in a study of human thymus T cells. General study findings and limits: Related work found strong thymic repertoire overlap between unrelated individuals.

Using immunoSEQ multiplex PCR, the repertoire was profiled, and TCRdb retains in-frame clones only, with some absent. The sample lists 65,000 to 90,000 clones; 85% to 95% were seen once. Resections from corrective heart surgery provided thymus tissue. Immunologically healthy infants in Finland undergoing congenital heart defect surgery were the donors. On this clone: Its matching antigen is unknown.

The CDR3 loop spans 17 amino acids. Germline assignment: CDR1 SGHTS and CDR2 YDEGEE. The receptor comes from a girl less than two years old with a congenital heart defect but otherwise immunologically healthy. The specimen was thymus tissue. The chain is built from TRBV5-8 and TRBJ2-5; 8 nucleotides match TRBD1. Gene TRBJ2-7 matches the end of the DNA better, so the J call may be wrong. CDR3 nucleotide sequence: TGTGCCAGCAGCTTTTGTCCGGACAGGGAGGTGTGCTACGAGCAGTACTTC. Its translation is CASSFCPDREVCYEQYF.